The 20 T cell receptor beta chains given below trace back to one sample, sequenced in a study of T cells after yellow fever vaccination. TCRdb re-derived calls from the 5' RACE reads in MiXCR, one entry per CDR3 protein. Here the sample spans about 120,000 distinct CDR3 sequences, over 12% being singletons. The source material was CD8+ T cells sorted from PBMCs, sampled 5 days after the yellow fever booster vaccination. These receptors all come from a young man who received the YFV17D yellow fever vaccine.

This clonotype was counted a few times. This chain links TRBV7-9 with TRBJ2-7; D might be TRBD1 or TRBD2, each matching 6 bases. Trimming cost V 3 bases and J 3 bases, with 12 bases left between them. Looked up from germline, CDR1 is SEHNR and CDR2 is FQNEAQ (reference sequence). CDR3 length: 14 amino acids. This CDR3 is CASSFGGRIYEQYF. The CDR3 DNA reads TGTGCCAGCAGCTTTGGGGGGCGAATCTACGAGCAGTACTTC.

This clonotype was recorded a few times. The chain employs TRBV6-2 or TRBV6-3 and TRBJ2-1; no reliable D call. CDR3 length: 15 residues. With 8 bases removed from V and 0 bases from J, the gap between germline ends came to 14 bases. Looked up from germline, CDR1 is MNHEY and CDR2 is SVGEGT. The CDR3 loop is CASGRRASSYNEQFF. CDR3 DNA sequence: TGTGCCAGCGGGCGTAGGGCTAGCTCCTACAATGAGCAGTTCTTC.

The table lists this clonotype with a few counts. The chain couples TRBV15 to TRBJ2-7; TRBD1 aligns across 8 bases. Per germline, CDR1 LNHNV and CDR2 YYDKDF (reference sequence). The CDR3 runs to 14 residues. Trimming cost V 3 bases and J 3 bases; bases outside gene matches: 4. The CDR3 loop is CATSSITGGYEQYF. CDR3 DNA: TGTGCCACCAGCAGTATCACAGGGGGCTACGAGCAGTACTTC.

This clonotype occurred a few times. The chain has TRBV29-1 and TRBJ2-7, with D uncertain. CDR1 is SQVTM and CDR2 is ANQGSEA in the germline V gene. Trimming shortened V by 0 bases and J by 2 bases, and 8 bases separated the two germline ends. The CDR3 has 13 amino acids. CDR3 in DNA: TGCAGCGTTGAAGAAGCAGAAACCTACGAGCAGTACTTC. Its translation: CSVEEAETYEQYF.

V and J are TRBV29-1 and TRBJ2-1; TRBD2 agrees at 11 bases. CDR3 length: 16 amino acids. With V trimmed by 4 bases and J by 4 bases, 9 bases remained unmatched. Germline CDR1 reads SQVTM; CDR2 reads ANQGSEA. The CDR3 protein is CSVGLAGGPDYNEQFF. The DNA for the CDR3 is TGCAGCGTTGGGCTAGCGGGGGGTCCCGATTACAATGAGCAGTTCTTC.

This rearrangement joins TRBV12-3 or TRBV12-4 to TRBJ2-1, with D possibly matching TRBD1 (5 bases). The CDR3 has 14 residues. V lost 6 bases, J lost 8 bases, and 17 bases lay in between. This CDR3 is CASRLQGIGHEQFF. The CDR3 DNA reads TGTGCCAGCAGGCTTCAGGGAATTGGTCATGAGCAGTTCTTC.

This chain links TRBV11-2 with TRBJ2-1; no firm D call. CDR1 is SGHAT and CDR2 is FQNNGV in the germline V gene. The CDR3 consists of 11 residues. The germline V and J ends were trimmed by 5 bases and 5 bases, with 4 bases remaining between them. CDR3 coding DNA: TGTGCCAGCAGCACCCACAATGAGCAGTTCTTC. It codes for CASSTHNEQFF.

The V and J genes are TRBV29-1 and TRBJ2-7; no definite D call. CDR3 size: 14 residues. Germline V lookup: CDR1 SQVTM, CDR2 ANQGSEA. V dropped 4 bases and J dropped 0 bases, with 13 bases sitting between them. The CDR3 sequence: CSVVAVNLSYEQYF. DNA for the CDR3: TGCAGCGTTGTCGCTGTTAACCTCTCCTACGAGCAGTACTTC.

This clonotype has just a few counts. The V call is TRBV20-1, the J call TRBJ2-7; TRBD1 matches 8 bases. J was trimmed by 1 base and V by 2 bases; bases with no gene match: 4. The germline V gene encodes CDR1 DFQATT and CDR2 SNEGSKA (reference sequence). CDR3 length equals 14 residues. This CDR3 reads CSARTGTGSYEQYF. CDR3 nucleotides: TGCAGTGCTAGAACCGGGACAGGATCCTACGAGCAGTACTTC.

This clonotype was picked up a small number of times. The V gene is TRBV28, the J gene TRBJ1-3; D gene ambiguous. The germline V and J ends were trimmed by 2 bases and 2 bases, with 7 bases remaining between them. From germline, CDR1 is MDHEN and CDR2 SYDVKM. This CDR3 is 14 amino acids long. The CDR3 nucleotides are TGTGCCAGCAGTTTAATCGGGACTGGAAACACCATATATTTT. Translated, it gives CASSLIGTGNTIYF.

This clonotype has just a few counts. V gene TRBV5-5 combines with J gene TRBJ2-3; 8 bases match TRBD2. With 1 base clipped from V and 0 bases from J, the junction kept 10 bases outside the gene matches. Per germline, CDR1 SGHKS and CDR2 YYEKEE (reference sequence). CDR3 length equals 18 residues. The CDR3 region has the DNA TGTGCCAGCAGCTTGAGGCCTAGCGGGTACTCTAGCACAGATACGCAGTATTTT. It encodes CASSLRPSGYSSTDTQYF.

The chain uses TRBV6-2 or TRBV6-3 and TRBJ1-5, with 7 bases lining up with TRBD1. The CDR3 sequence is 15 residues long. Germline CDR1 and CDR2: MNHEY and SVGEGT. V shed 6 bases and J 5 bases; nucleotides not matched to a gene: 10. CDR3 in DNA: TGTGCCAGCAGCCGACCCGACAGGGAAGATCAGCCCCAGCATTTT. Residues: CASSRPDREDQPQHF.

The chain has TRBV15 and TRBJ1-5; 7 nucleotides match TRBD1. In germline, CDR1 is LNHNV, CDR2 YYDKDF (reference sequence). The CDR3 is 14 residues long. The V gene end was trimmed by 0 bases and the J gene end by 7 bases; junction bases not matched to a gene: 3. CDR3 amino acids: CATSREGGSQPQHF. CDR3 sequence (DNA): TGTGCCACCAGCAGAGAAGGGGGCTCACAGCCCCAGCATTTT.

This clonotype was seen a handful of times. The chain joins TRBV12-3 or TRBV12-4 to TRBJ2-5; 7 bases map to TRBD1. V was pared by 4 bases and J by 2 bases, with 13 bases of the junction left unmatched. This CDR3 contains 17 residues. CDR3 residues: CASSSPLWGTAQETQYF. The CDR3 DNA reads as TGTGCCAGCAGTTCCCCGCTTTGGGGGACAGCTCAAGAGACCCAGTACTTC.

There are many counts of this clonotype. J is TRBJ2-7 and V is TRBV6-2 or TRBV6-3; D ambiguous. The CDR3 covers 11 residues. Germline V gene data show CDR1 as MNHEY and CDR2 as SVGEGT. Trimming took 7 bases from V and 7 from J, leaving 11 bases between them. The CDR3: CASIIGREQYF. In DNA form, the CDR3 reads TGTGCCAGCATAATTGGGCGTGAGCAGTACTTC.

The genes are TRBV6-2 or TRBV6-3 and TRBJ2-5; TRBD2 agrees at 7 bases. This CDR3 has 13 residues. J gave up 5 bases and V 6 bases, and 6 bases lay outside the gene matches. Germline V gene sequence: CDR1 MNHEY, CDR2 SVGEGT. The chain's CDR3 is CASSPLGGETQYF. The DNA of the CDR3 is TGTGCCAGCAGCCCGTTGGGGGGGGAGACCCAGTACTTC.

J is TRBJ2-7 and V is TRBV5-1; D is uncertain. Germline CDR1 SGHRS, CDR2 YFSETQ. The CDR3 has 14 residues. The V end lost 0 bases, the J end lost 3 bases, and 10 bases lay between the germline ends. The CDR3 here is CASSLEPEIYEQYF. CDR3 DNA: TGCGCCAGCAGCTTGGAGCCGGAAATCTACGAGCAGTACTTC.

CDR3 DNA: TGTGCCAGCAGTCCCCAGGGGTTCGGTAACTATGGCTACACCTTC. This codes for CASSPQGFGNYGYTF. J is TRBJ1-2 and V is TRBV27, with TRBD1 as a possible D gene (6 bases). The CDR3 contains 15 residues. V was cut by 5 bases and J by 1 base, with 14 bases left in between. CDR1 is MNHEY, CDR2 SMNVEV, per germline (reference sequence).

This clonotype was detected many times. V usage is TRBV5-1 and J usage is TRBJ2-2; D ambiguous. Germline V gene sequence: CDR1 SGHRS, CDR2 YFSETQ. The V end was cut by 3 bases, the J end by 1 base, with 1 base between. CDR3 size: 12 residues. The CDR3 sequence: CASSWNTGELFF. In DNA, the CDR3 is TGCGCCAGCAGCTGGAACACCGGGGAGCTGTTTTTT.

The V gene is TRBV25-1, the J gene TRBJ2-1; D may be TRBD2 (6 bases). The CDR3 runs 13 residues. The ends were cut back, 6 bases at V and 8 bases at J, with 14 bases in the middle. The germline CDR1 and CDR2 sequences are MGHDK and SYGVNS. The CDR3 is CASRKGGGDEQFF. CDR3 coding DNA: TGTGCCAGCAGGAAGGGTGGCGGGGATGAGCAGTTCTTC.